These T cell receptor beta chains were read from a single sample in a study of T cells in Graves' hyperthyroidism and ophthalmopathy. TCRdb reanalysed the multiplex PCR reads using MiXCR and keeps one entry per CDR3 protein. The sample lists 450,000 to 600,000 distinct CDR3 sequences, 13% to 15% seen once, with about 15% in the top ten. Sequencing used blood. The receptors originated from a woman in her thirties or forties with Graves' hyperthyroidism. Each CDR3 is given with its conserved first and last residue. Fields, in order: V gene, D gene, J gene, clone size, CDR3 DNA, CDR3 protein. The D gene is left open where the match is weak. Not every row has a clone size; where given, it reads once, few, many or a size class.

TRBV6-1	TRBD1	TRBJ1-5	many	TGTGCCAGCAGTGCGCCAGGGGGCCGTCAGCCCCAGCATTTT	CASSAPGGRQPQHF
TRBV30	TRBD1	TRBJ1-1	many	TGTGCCTGGGGGACAGGGATGAACACTGAAGCTTTCTTT	CAWGTGMNTEAFF
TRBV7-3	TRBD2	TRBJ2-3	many	TGTGCCAGCAGCTTACTCCGTCTGACTAGCGGGAGTAGCACAGATACGCAGTATTTT	CASSLLRLTSGSSTDTQYF
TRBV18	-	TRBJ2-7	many	TGTGCCAGCTCACCACCCGACGGGGGCTACGAGCAGTACTTC	CASSPPDGGYEQYF
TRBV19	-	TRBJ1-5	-	TGTGCCAGTAGTATTAACGAGGGCAGCAATCAGCCCCAGCATTTT	CASSINEGSNQPQHF
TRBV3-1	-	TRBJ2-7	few	TGTGCCAGCAGCCAAGTTGTACGGGAGAGCCACGAGCAGTACTTC	CASSQVVRESHEQYF
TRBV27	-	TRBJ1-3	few	TGTGCCAGCAAACCAACCTCCGGGGCGAAGGGCTCTGGAAACACCATATATTTT	CASKPTSGAKGSGNTIYF
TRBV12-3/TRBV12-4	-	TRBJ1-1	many	TGTGCCAGCAGCCCCGTCTGGGGGACTGAAGCTTTCTTT	CASSPVWGTEAFF
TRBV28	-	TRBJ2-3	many	TGTGCCAGCAGTCCCCCGGAGGCGCACACAGATACGCAGTATTTT	CASSPPEAHTDTQYF
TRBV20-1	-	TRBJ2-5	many	TGCAGTGCTAGGAGGTGGTCCGACCGGGAGACCCAGTACTTC	CSARRWSDRETQYF
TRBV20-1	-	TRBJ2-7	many	TGCAGTGCTAACGTCGGGAGTACGATCAGCGAGCAGTACTTC	CSANVGSTISEQYF
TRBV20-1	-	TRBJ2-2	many	TGCAGTGCTAGAGGGCTGTTGAGGGGGAACACCGGGGAGCTGTTTTTT	CSARGLLRGNTGELFF
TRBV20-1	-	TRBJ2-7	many	TGCAGTGCGAGGGCAGGGGGGCACGAGCAGTACTTC	CSARAGGHEQYF
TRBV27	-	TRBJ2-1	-	TGTGCCAGCAGTCCCCGGTGGGGACAATACAATGAGCAGTTCTTC	CASSPRWGQYNEQFF
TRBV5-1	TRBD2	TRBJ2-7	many	TGCGCCAGCAGCTTGTTAAGGCTAGCGGGAGCCTACGAGCAGTACTTC	CASSLLRLAGAYEQYF
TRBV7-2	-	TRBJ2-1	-	TGTGCCAGCAGCTCGCTCGGACCAGCCGCCTACAATGAGCAGTTCTTC	CASSSLGPAAYNEQFF
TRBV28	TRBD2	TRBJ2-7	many	TGTGCCAGCAGTTTATACGCCGGGGAGGGCAACGAGCAGTACTTC	CASSLYAGEGNEQYF
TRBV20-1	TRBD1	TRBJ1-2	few	TGCAGTGCCCCAGGGGGCGGTGGCTACACCTTC	CSAPGGGGYTF
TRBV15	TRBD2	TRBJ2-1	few	TGTGCCACCAGCTTTGGGCGGGGGACGGGCAATGAGCAGTTCTTC	CATSFGRGTGNEQFF
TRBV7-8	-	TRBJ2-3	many	TGTGCCAGCAGCTTAGGGGGGGGGCCAAAAGCCACAGATACGCAGTATTTT	CASSLGGGPKATDTQYF
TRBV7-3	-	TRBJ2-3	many	TGTGCCAGCAGCTCCGACATGGATACGCAGTATTTT	CASSSDMDTQYF
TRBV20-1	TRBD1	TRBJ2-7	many	TGCAGTGCTAGATCCCCGGGACAGGGCTACGAGCAGTACTTC	CSARSPGQGYEQYF
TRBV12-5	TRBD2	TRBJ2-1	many	TGTGCTAGTGGTTTGCTGGAGACTAGCGGGAGAGGCGAGCAGTTCTTC	CASGLLETSGRGEQFF
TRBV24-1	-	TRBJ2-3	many	TGTGCCACCAGTGAAAACGGGGGCGCCGACACAGATACGCAGTATTTT	CATSENGGADTDTQYF
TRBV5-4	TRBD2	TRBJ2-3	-	TGTGCCAGCAGACCGGGCAGCGGGAGGGTCGACGGCACAGATACGCAGTATTTT	CASRPGSGRVDGTDTQYF
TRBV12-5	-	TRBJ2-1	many	TGTGCTAGTGGTTTGGGGGCCTGGAGCTACAATGAGCAGTTCTTC	CASGLGAWSYNEQFF
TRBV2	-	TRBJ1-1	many	TGTGCCAGCAGTGACATACGGGACTACACTGAAGCTTTCTTT	CASSDIRDYTEAFF
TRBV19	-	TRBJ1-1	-	TGTGCCAGTAGTATTAGCCCGAAGCCTGAAGCTTTCTTT	CASSISPKPEAFF
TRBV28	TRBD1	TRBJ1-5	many	TGTGCCAGCAGTTTGTTCAGGACAGGGACCCATCAGCCCCAGCATTTT	CASSLFRTGTHQPQHF
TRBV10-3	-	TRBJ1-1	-	TGTGCCATCAAGGTCAGTATGAACACTGAAGCTTTCTTT	CAIKVSMNTEAFF
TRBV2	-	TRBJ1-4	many	TGTGCCAGCAAACAACAGGCTAATGAAAAACTGTTTTTT	CASKQQANEKLFF
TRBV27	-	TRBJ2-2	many	TGTGCCAGCAGTTTTCGGGTGTTTACAGGGATAAACACCGGGGAGCTGTTTTTT	CASSFRVFTGINTGELFF
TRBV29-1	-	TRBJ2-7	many	TGCAGCGCCGCGGACAACTCCTACGAGCAGTACTTC	CSAADNSYEQYF
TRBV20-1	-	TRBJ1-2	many	TGCAGTGCTTCGGCCGGGGGCGGTGGCTACACCTTC	CSASAGGGGYTF
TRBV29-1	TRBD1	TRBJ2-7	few	TGCAGCGTTGAAGACAGGGGGCAAGGATACGAGCAGTACTTC	CSVEDRGQGYEQYF
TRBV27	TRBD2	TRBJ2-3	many	TGTGCCAGCAGTTTATCGACTAGCGGGAGTGAGGGCACGCAGTATTTT	CASSLSTSGSEGTQYF
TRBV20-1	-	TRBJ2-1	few	TGCAGTGCCACGAGGGGAACCTACAATGAGCAGTTCTTC	CSATRGTYNEQFF
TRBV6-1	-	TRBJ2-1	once	TGTGCCAGCGGAGAAGGTGAGCAGTTCTTC	CASGEGEQFF
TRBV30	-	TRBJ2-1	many	TGTGCCTGGAGTGATCGCATTGAGCAGTTCTTC	CAWSDRIEQFF
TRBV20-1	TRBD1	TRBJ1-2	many	TGCAGTGCTTGGGTACAGGGGTATGGCTACACCTTC	CSAWVQGYGYTF
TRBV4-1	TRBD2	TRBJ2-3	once	TGCGCCAGCAGCCAGGCCAATATGGGACTAGCTACAGATACGCAGTTTTTT	CASSQANMGLATDTQFF
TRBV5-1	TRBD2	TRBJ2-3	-	TGCGCCAGCAGCGCAACTAGCGGAAGCAAAGATACGCAGTATTTT	CASSATSGSKDTQYF
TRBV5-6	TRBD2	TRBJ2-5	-	TGTGCCAGCAGCCCGGGACTAGAAGAGACCCAGTACTTC	CASSPGLEETQYF
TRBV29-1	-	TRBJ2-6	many	TGCAGCGTACAGGGAACTGGGGCCAACGTCCTGACTTTC	CSVQGTGANVLTF
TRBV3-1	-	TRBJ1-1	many	TGTGCCAGCAGCCAAGATAAGGAAGCTTTCTTT	CASSQDKEAFF
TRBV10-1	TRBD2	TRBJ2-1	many	TGCGCCAGCAGTGAGTCGTATTCTAGCGGGGGGAAGAGCTCCTACAATGAGCAGTTCTTC	CASSESYSSGGKSSYNEQFF
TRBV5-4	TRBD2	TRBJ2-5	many	TGTGCCAGCAGTGAAGGGCTAGCGGGAGTGAGGGAGACCCAGTACTTC	CASSEGLAGVRETQYF
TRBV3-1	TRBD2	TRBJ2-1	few	TGTGCCAGCAGCCAAGATCGGACCGGGAGGACCTACAATGAGCAGTTCTTC	CASSQDRTGRTYNEQFF
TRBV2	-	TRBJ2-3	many	TGTGCCAGCGGAGGGGGCGTTATAGATACGCAGTATTTT	CASGGGVIDTQYF
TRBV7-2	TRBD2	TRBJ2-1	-	TGTGCCAGCAGCTCACCGGGACTAGCGGATCCTAGCTCCTACAATGAGCAGTTCTTC	CASSSPGLADPSSYNEQFF
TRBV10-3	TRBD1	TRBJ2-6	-	TGTGCCATCAGTGATCAGGGGGCGCAGGGGGCCAACGTCCTGACTTTC	CAISDQGAQGANVLTF